The text below deals with one TCR beta chain. Its antigen is unidentified. Selection required adequate fresh-frozen tumor tissue plus more than two years' survival data. No glioblastoma patient carried an isocitrate dehydrogenase mutation. The sample is drawn from a study of glioma-infiltrating T cells after dendritic cell vaccination. The immunoSEQ assay amplified TCRB CDR3 from up to 2 ug DNA. Profiling relied on immunoSEQ multiplex PCR, and the TCRdb table lists in-frame clones only, not all of them. This table holds approximately 82,000 clones, roughly 90% found once. Germline lookup yields CDR1 SGDLS and CDR2 YYNGEE. This CDR3 comprises 15 residues. The trim removed 0 bases at V and 6 bases at J, leaving 6 bases unmatched. Study results and limitations: Few patients contributed both blood and tumor specimens.

The J gene is TRBJ2-1, the V gene TRBV9; 7 bases are shared with TRBD2. Specimen: blood, collected before dendritic cell vaccination. The receptor was isolated from a human donor with glioblastoma. CDR3 sequence reads: CASSVGGGGSNEQFF. The CDR3 nucleotides read TGTGCCAGCAGCGTAGGGGGGGGAGGATCCAATGAGCAGTTCTTC. Using reference TRBV9 and TRBJ2-1 for the parts outside the CDR3, the full variable domain is DSGVTQTPKHLITATGQRVTLRCSPRSGDLSVYWYQQSLDQGLQFLIQYYNGEERAKGNILERFSAQQFPDLHSELNLSSLELGDSALYFCASSVGGGGSNEQFFGPGTRLTVL.